This TCR beta chain was sequenced for a study of blood T cell repertoires in COVID-19. Overall study: The United States, Italy and Spain were the sources of the acute and convalescent COVID-19 samples. T cells, B-cell-depleted T cells, or PBMCs supplied cDNA or gDNA.

The assay was immunoSEQ multiplex PCR, and TCRdb's table has in-frame clones only and misses some. The sample has 220,000 or so clones; around 81% are singletons. The receptor was derived from a woman in her sixties or seventies with acute or convalescent COVID-19. The sample consisted of peripheral blood.

The CDR3 here is CASSDGGIQYF. The CDR3 region has the DNA TGTGCCAGCAGTGACGGGGGCATTCAGTACTTC. The V and J genes are TRBV2 and TRBJ2-4; the D gene is possibly TRBD2 (6 bases). There are 11 residues in the CDR3. The germline CDR1 and CDR2 sequences are SNHLY and FYNNEI. The V end was cut by 3 bases, the J end by 9 bases, with 6 bases between. The whole variable domain, filled in from reference TRBV2 and TRBJ2-4, reads EPEVTQTPSHQVTQMGQEVILRCVPISNHLYFYWYRQILGQKVEFLVSFYNNEISEKSEIFDDQFSVERPDGSNFTLKIRSTKLEDSAMYFCASSDGGIQYFGAGTRLSVL.